These T cell receptor beta chains were read from a single sample in a study of blood T cell repertoires in COVID-19. TCRdb keeps only in-frame clones here, not all; method: immunoSEQ multiplex PCR. The data hold some 97,000 clones, with about 86% observed a single time. The sample comprised PBMCs or T cells enriched from blood (not recorded which). The receptors here all came from a woman aged 45-65 years who had recovered from COVID-19. Both conserved end residues are part of each CDR3. The order of the fields is CDR3 length, J gene, D gene, V gene, clone size, CDR3 protein, CDR3 DNA. The D gene is left open where the match is weak. Some rows have no size entry. The others give once, few or many, or a class for an expanded clone.

cdr3_length: 13
j_call: TRBJ1-1
d_call: NA
v_call: TRBV6-2/TRBV6-3
clone_size: NA
cdr3_aa: CASSYLTPPEAFF
cdr3_nt: TGTGCCAGCAGTTACTTGACACCCCCTGAAGCTTTCTTT

cdr3_length: 19
j_call: TRBJ2-2
d_call: TRBD2
v_call: TRBV10-3
clone_size: NA
cdr3_aa: CAISVSLGTSGLNTGELFF
cdr3_nt: TGTGCCATCAGTGTAAGCTTAGGGACTAGCGGTTTGAACACCGGGGAGCTGTTTTTT

cdr3_length: 13
j_call: TRBJ2-7
d_call: NA
v_call: TRBV27
clone_size: NA
cdr3_aa: CASSFGLGHLQYF
cdr3_nt: TGTGCCAGCAGTTTCGGTCTGGGACACCTGCAGTACTTC

cdr3_length: 13
j_call: TRBJ2-2
d_call: NA
v_call: TRBV2
clone_size: NA
cdr3_aa: CASQGGAPGELFF
cdr3_nt: TGTGCCAGCCAGGGGGGAGCACCCGGGGAGCTGTTTTTT

cdr3_length: 12
j_call: TRBJ2-1
d_call: NA
v_call: TRBV29-1
clone_size: NA
cdr3_aa: CSVWKRDNEQFF
cdr3_nt: TGCAGCGTTTGGAAGAGGGACAATGAGCAGTTCTTC

cdr3_length: 15
j_call: TRBJ2-5
d_call: TRBD1
v_call: TRBV7-9
clone_size: few
cdr3_aa: CASSLVGRGQETQYF
cdr3_nt: TGTGCCAGCAGCTTAGTGGGCAGGGGGCAAGAGACCCAGTACTTC

cdr3_length: 13
j_call: TRBJ2-1
d_call: TRBD1
v_call: TRBV6-4
clone_size: NA
cdr3_aa: CASSLDRYNEQFF
cdr3_nt: TGTGCCAGCAGTTTGGACAGGTACAATGAGCAGTTCTTC

cdr3_length: 14
j_call: TRBJ1-2
d_call: NA
v_call: TRBV19
clone_size: NA
cdr3_aa: CASSIAGEGYGYTF
cdr3_nt: TGTGCCAGTAGTATAGCAGGGGAGGGGTATGGCTACACCTTC

cdr3_length: 15
j_call: TRBJ2-1
d_call: TRBD2
v_call: TRBV27
clone_size: once
cdr3_aa: CASSTRVAGGQEQFF
cdr3_nt: TGTGCCAGCAGTACACGGGTAGCGGGGGGCCAGGAGCAGTTCTTC

cdr3_length: 15
j_call: TRBJ1-1
d_call: NA
v_call: TRBV3-1/TRBV3-2
clone_size: NA
cdr3_aa: CASSQERATYTEAFF
cdr3_nt: TGTGCCAGCAGCCAAGAGCGGGCAACCTACACTGAAGCTTTCTTT

cdr3_length: 14
j_call: TRBJ2-7
d_call: TRBD2
v_call: TRBV3-1/TRBV3-2
clone_size: NA
cdr3_aa: CASSQLLAGYEQYF
cdr3_nt: TGTGCCAGCAGCCAATTACTAGCGGGATACGAGCAGTACTTC

cdr3_length: 19
j_call: TRBJ2-5
d_call: TRBD2
v_call: TRBV5-1
clone_size: NA
cdr3_aa: CASSLSGFLTSGIQETQYF
cdr3_nt: TGCGCCAGCAGCTTGTCAGGTTTCCTAACTAGCGGAATCCAAGAGACCCAGTACTTC

cdr3_length: 15
j_call: TRBJ1-4
d_call: TRBD1
v_call: TRBV2
clone_size: NA
cdr3_aa: CASKGQGANYEKLFF
cdr3_nt: TGTGCCAGCAAGGGACAGGGAGCGAACTATGAAAAACTGTTTTTT

cdr3_length: 15
j_call: TRBJ2-1
d_call: NA
v_call: TRBV20-1
clone_size: NA
cdr3_aa: CSASPPATKRDEQFF
cdr3_nt: TGCAGTGCTAGTCCCCCGGCCACGAAGAGGGATGAGCAGTTCTTC

cdr3_length: 15
j_call: TRBJ2-5
d_call: TRBD2
v_call: TRBV5-8
clone_size: NA
cdr3_aa: CASSLGRTSRETQYF
cdr3_nt: TGTGCCAGCAGCTTGGGTCGGACTAGCCGCGAGACCCAGTACTTC

cdr3_length: 16
j_call: TRBJ1-6
d_call: NA
v_call: TRBV10-3
clone_size: NA
cdr3_aa: CAISERDTHSNSPLHF
cdr3_nt: TGTGCCATCAGTGAGCGGGACACGCATTCGAATTCACCCCTCCACTTT

cdr3_length: 15
j_call: TRBJ2-5
d_call: TRBD2
v_call: TRBV6-5
clone_size: once
cdr3_aa: CASSHPGRGGETQYF
cdr3_nt: TGTGCCAGCAGTCACCCCGGGAGGGGTGGCGAGACCCAGTACTTC

cdr3_length: 13
j_call: TRBJ1-5
d_call: NA
v_call: TRBV2
clone_size: few
cdr3_aa: CASSEQGKQPQHF
cdr3_nt: TGTGCCAGCAGTGAGCAGGGAAAGCAGCCCCAGCATTTT

cdr3_length: 11
j_call: TRBJ2-2
d_call: NA
v_call: TRBV12-3/TRBV12-4
clone_size: NA
cdr3_aa: CASSSAGGLFF
cdr3_nt: TGTGCCAGCAGTTCGGCCGGAGGGCTGTTTTTT

cdr3_length: 16
j_call: TRBJ1-5
d_call: TRBD1
v_call: TRBV28
clone_size: NA
cdr3_aa: CASSPDRGASNQPQHF
cdr3_nt: TGTGCCAGCAGTCCTGACAGGGGCGCTAGCAATCAGCCCCAGCATTTT

cdr3_length: 17
j_call: TRBJ2-1
d_call: TRBD2
v_call: TRBV5-1
clone_size: NA
cdr3_aa: CASSSGVSGTSYNEQFF
cdr3_nt: TGCGCCAGCAGCTCGGGGGTTAGCGGGACCTCCTACAATGAGCAGTTCTTC

cdr3_length: 17
j_call: TRBJ2-2
d_call: NA
v_call: TRBV27
clone_size: NA
cdr3_aa: CASSLWLAGLNTGELFF
cdr3_nt: TGTGCCAGCAGTTTATGGTTGGCAGGGCTTAACACCGGGGAGCTGTTTTTT